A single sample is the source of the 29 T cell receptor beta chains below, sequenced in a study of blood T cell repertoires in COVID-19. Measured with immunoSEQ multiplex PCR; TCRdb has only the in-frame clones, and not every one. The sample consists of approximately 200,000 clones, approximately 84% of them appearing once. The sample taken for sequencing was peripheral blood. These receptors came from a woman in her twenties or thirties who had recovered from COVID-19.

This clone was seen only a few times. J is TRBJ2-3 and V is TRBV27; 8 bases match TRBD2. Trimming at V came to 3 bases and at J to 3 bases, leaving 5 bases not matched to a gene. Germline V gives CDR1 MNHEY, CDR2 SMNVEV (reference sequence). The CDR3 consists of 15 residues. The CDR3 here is CASSFQVAGTDTQYF. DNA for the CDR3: TGTGCCAGCAGTTTCCAGGTAGCGGGGACAGATACGCAGTATTTT.

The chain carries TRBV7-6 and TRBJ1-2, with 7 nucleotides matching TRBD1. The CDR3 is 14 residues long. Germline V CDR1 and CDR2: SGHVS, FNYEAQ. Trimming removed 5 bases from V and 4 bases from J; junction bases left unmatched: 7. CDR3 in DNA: TGTGCCAGCAGCGGACCTGACAGGGTCTATGGCTACACCTTC. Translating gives CASSGPDRVYGYTF.

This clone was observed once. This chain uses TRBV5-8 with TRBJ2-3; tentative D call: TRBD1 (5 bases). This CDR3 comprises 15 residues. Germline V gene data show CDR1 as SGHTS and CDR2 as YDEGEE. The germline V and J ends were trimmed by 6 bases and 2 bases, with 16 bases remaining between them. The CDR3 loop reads CASTIIQGFTDTQYF. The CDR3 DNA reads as TGTGCCAGCACCATAATTCAGGGATTCACAGATACGCAGTATTTT.

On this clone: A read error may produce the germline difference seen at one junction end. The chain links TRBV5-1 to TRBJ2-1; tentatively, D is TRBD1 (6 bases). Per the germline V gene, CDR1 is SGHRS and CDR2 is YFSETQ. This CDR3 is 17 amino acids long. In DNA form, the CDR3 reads TGCGCGAGCAGTTCCCTGGCTGGTATGGGGGCGGTGGTTGAGCAGTTCTTC. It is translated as CASSSLAGMGAVVEQFF.

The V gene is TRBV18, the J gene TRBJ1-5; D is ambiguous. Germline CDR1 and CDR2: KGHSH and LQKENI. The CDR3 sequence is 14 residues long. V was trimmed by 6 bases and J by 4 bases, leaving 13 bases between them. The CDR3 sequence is CASSQLQENQPQHF. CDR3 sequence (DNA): TGTGCCAGCTCCCAATTGCAGGAAAATCAGCCCCAGCATTTT. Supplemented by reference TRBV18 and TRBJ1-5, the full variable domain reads NAGVMQNPRHLVRRRGQEARLRCSPMKGHSHVYWYRQLPEEGLKFMVYLQKENIIDESGMPKERFSAEFPKEGPSILRIQQVVRGDSAAYFCASSQLQENQPQHFGDGTRLSIL.

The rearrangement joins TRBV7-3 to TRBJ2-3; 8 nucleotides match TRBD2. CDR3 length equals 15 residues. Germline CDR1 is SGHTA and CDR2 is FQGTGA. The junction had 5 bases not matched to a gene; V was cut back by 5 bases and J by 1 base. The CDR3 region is CASSPQAGGTDTQYF. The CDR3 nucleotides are TGTGCCAGCAGCCCGCAAGCGGGGGGCACAGATACGCAGTATTTT.

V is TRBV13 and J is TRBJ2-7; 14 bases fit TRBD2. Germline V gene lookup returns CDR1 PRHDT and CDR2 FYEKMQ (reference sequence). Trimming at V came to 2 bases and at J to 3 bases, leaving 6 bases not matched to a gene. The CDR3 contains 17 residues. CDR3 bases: TGTGCCAGCAGCTTAAACCCTGGGACTAGCGGGGGCTACGAGCAGTACTTC. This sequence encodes CASSLNPGTSGGYEQYF.

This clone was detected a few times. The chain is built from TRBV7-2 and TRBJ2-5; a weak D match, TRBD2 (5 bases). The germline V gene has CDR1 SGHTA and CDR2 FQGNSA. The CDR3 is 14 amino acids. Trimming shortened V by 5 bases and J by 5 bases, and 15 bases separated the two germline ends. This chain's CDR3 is CASSPLGVAETQYF. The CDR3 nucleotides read TGTGCCAGCAGCCCACTCGGGGTTGCGGAGACCCAGTACTTC.

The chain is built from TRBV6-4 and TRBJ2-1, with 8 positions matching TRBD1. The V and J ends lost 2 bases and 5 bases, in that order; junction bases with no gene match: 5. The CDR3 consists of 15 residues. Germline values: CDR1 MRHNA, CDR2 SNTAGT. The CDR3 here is CASSDGGQEHNEQFF. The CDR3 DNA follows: TGTGCCAGCAGTGACGGGGGACAGGAGCACAATGAGCAGTTCTTC.

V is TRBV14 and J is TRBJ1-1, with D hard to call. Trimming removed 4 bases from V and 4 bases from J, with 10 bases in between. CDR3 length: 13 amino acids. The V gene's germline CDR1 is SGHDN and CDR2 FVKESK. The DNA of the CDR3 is TGTGCCAGCAGCCTTTACCCTAGCACTGAAGCTTTCTTT. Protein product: CASSLYPSTEAFF. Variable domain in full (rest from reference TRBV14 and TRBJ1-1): EAGVTQFPSHSVIEKGQTVTLRCDPISGHDNLYWYRRVMGKEIKFLLHFVKESKQDESGMPNNRFLAERTGGTYSTLKVQPAELEDSGVYFCASSLYPSTEAFFGQGTRLTVV.

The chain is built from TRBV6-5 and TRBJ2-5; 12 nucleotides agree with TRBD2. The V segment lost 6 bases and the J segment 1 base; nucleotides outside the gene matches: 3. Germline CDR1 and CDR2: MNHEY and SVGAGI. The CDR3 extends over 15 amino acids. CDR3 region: CASSPLAGGQETQYF. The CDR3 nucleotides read TGTGCCAGCAGCCCACTAGCGGGAGGCCAAGAGACCCAGTACTTC.

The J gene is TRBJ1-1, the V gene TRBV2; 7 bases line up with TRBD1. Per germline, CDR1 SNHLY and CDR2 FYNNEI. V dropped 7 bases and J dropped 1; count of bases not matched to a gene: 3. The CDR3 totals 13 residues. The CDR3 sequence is CASNRQGNTEAFF. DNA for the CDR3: TGTGCCAGCAATCGACAGGGGAACACTGAAGCTTTCTTT. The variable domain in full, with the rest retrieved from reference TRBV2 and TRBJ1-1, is EPEVTQTPSHQVTQMGQEVILRCVPISNHLYFYWYRQILGQKVEFLVSFYNNEISEKSEIFDDQFSVERPDGSNFTLKIRSTKLEDSAMYFCASNRQGNTEAFFGQGTRLTVV.

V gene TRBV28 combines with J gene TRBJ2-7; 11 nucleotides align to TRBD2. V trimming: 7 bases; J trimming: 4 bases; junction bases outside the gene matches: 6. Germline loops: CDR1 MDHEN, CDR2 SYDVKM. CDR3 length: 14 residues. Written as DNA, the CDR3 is TGTGCCAGCACCGGGACTAGCGGATTATACGAGCAGTACTTC. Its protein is CASTGTSGLYEQYF.

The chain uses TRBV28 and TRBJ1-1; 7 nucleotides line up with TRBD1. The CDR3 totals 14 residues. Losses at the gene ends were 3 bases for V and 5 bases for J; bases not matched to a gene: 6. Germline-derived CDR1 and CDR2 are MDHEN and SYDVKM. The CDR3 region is CASSFYRGRTEAFF. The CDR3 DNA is TGTGCCAGCAGTTTTTACAGGGGTAGGACTGAAGCTTTCTTT.

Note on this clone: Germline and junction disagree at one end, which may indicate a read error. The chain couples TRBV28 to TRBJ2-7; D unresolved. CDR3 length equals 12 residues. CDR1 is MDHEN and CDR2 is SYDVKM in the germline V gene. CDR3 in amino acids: CASSPLPRVLSF. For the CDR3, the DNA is TGTGCCAGCAGTCCGCTTCCCCGAGTTCTTTCATTC.

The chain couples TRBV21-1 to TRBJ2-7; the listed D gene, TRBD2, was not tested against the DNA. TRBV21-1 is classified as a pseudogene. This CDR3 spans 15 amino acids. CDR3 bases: TGTGCCAGCAGCTTCCGGACTAGCCGCTCCTACGAGCAGTACTTC. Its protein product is CASSFRTSRSYEQYF.

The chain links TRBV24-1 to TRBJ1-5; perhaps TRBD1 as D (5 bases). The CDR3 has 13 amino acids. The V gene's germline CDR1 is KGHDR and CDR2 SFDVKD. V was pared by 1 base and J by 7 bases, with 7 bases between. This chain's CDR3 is CATSDFGGQPQHF. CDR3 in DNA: TGTGCCACCAGTGATTTTGGGGGGCAGCCCCAGCATTTT.

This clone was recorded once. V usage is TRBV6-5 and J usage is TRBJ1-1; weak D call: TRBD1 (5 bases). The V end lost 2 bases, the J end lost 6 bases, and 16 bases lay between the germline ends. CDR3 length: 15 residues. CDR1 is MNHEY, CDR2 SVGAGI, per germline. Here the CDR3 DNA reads TGTGCCAGCAGTTACACCTCAGGGATAGGGGCTGAAGCTTTCTTT. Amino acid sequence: CASSYTSGIGAEAFF.

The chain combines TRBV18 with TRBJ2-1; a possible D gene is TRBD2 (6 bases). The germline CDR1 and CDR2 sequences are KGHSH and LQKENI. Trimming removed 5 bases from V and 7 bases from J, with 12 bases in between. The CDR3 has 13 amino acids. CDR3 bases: TGTGCCAGCTCATCTGTAGCGGCGAATGAGCAGTTCTTC. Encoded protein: CASSSVAANEQFF.

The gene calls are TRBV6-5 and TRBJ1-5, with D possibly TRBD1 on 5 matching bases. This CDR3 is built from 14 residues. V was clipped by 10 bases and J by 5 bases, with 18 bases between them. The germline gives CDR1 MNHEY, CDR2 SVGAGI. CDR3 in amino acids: CATRRQGDDQPQHF. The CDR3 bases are TGTGCCACCCGTCGGCAGGGTGACGATCAGCCCCAGCATTTT.

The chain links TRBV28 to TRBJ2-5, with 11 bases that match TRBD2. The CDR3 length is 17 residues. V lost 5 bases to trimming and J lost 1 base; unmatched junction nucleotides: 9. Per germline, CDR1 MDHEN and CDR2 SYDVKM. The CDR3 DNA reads TGTGCCAGCAGTCTAACGATCCTAGCGGGAGGCCAAGAGACCCAGTACTTC. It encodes CASSLTILAGGQETQYF.

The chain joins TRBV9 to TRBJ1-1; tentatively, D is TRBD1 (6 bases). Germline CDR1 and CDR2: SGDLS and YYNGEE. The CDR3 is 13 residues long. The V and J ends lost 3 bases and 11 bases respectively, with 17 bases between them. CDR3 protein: CASSGTGYGAAFF. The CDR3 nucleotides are TGTGCCAGCAGCGGCACAGGGTATGGGGCGGCTTTCTTT.

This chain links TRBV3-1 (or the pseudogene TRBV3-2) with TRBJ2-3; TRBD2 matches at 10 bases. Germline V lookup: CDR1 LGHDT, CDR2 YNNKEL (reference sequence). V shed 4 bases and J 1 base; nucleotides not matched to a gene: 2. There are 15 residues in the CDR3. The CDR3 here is CASSPLAGGTDTQYF. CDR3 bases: TGTGCCAGCAGCCCCCTAGCGGGAGGCACAGATACGCAGTATTTT.

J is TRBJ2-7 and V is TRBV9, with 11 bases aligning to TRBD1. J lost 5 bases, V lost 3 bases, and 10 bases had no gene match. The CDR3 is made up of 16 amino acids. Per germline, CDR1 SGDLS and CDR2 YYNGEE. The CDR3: CASSGGTGGFLNEQYF. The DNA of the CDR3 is TGTGCCAGCAGCGGGGGGACAGGGGGTTTCCTAAACGAGCAGTACTTC. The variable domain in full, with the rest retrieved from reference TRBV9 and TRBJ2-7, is DSGVTQTPKHLITATGQRVTLRCSPRSGDLSVYWYQQSLDQGLQFLIQYYNGEERAKGNILERFSAQQFPDLHSELNLSSLELGDSALYFCASSGGTGGFLNEQYFGPGTRLTVT.

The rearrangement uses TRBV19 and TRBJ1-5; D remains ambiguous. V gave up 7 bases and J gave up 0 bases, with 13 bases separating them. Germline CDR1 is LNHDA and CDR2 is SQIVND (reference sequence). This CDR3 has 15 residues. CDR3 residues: CASNAWADSNQPQHF. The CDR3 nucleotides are TGTGCCAGTAACGCTTGGGCAGATAGCAATCAGCCCCAGCATTTT.

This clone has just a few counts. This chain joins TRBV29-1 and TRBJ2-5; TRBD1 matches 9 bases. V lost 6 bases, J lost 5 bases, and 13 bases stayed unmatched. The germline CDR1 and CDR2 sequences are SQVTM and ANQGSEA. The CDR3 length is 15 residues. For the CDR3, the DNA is TGCAGCGTCGCACCCCGGACAGGGGTAGGGGAGACCCAGTACTTC. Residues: CSVAPRTGVGETQYF.

The CDR3 nucleotides are TGTGCCAGCACTCTAGACAGGCCCCGTACCGGGGAGCTGTTTTTT. Translated: CASTLDRPRTGELFF. The gene calls are TRBV6-5 and TRBJ2-2; maybe TRBD1 (6 bases). V lost 7 bases and J 5 bases, leaving 17 bases between the germline ends. The germline gives CDR1 MNHEY, CDR2 SVGAGI. This CDR3 region has 15 residues.

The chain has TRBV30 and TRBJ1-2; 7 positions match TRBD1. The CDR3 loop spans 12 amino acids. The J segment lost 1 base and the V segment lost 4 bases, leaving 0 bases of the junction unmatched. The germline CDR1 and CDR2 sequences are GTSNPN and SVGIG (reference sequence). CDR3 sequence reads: CAWTGGNYGYTF. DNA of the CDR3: TGTGCCTGGACAGGGGGTAACTATGGCTACACCTTC.

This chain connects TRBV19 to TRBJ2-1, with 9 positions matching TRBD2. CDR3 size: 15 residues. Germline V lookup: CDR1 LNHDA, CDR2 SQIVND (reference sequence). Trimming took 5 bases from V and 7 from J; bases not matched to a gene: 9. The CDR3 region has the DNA TGTGCCAGTAGTGAGCTAGCGGGATCTCGGAATGAGCAGTTCTTC. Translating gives CASSELAGSRNEQFF. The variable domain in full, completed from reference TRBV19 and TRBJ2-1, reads DGGITQSPKYLFRKEGQNVTLSCEQNLNHDAMYWYRQDPGQGLRLIYYSQIVNDFQKGDIAEGYSVSREKKESFPLTVTSAQKNPTAFYLCASSELAGSRNEQFFGPGTRLTVL.